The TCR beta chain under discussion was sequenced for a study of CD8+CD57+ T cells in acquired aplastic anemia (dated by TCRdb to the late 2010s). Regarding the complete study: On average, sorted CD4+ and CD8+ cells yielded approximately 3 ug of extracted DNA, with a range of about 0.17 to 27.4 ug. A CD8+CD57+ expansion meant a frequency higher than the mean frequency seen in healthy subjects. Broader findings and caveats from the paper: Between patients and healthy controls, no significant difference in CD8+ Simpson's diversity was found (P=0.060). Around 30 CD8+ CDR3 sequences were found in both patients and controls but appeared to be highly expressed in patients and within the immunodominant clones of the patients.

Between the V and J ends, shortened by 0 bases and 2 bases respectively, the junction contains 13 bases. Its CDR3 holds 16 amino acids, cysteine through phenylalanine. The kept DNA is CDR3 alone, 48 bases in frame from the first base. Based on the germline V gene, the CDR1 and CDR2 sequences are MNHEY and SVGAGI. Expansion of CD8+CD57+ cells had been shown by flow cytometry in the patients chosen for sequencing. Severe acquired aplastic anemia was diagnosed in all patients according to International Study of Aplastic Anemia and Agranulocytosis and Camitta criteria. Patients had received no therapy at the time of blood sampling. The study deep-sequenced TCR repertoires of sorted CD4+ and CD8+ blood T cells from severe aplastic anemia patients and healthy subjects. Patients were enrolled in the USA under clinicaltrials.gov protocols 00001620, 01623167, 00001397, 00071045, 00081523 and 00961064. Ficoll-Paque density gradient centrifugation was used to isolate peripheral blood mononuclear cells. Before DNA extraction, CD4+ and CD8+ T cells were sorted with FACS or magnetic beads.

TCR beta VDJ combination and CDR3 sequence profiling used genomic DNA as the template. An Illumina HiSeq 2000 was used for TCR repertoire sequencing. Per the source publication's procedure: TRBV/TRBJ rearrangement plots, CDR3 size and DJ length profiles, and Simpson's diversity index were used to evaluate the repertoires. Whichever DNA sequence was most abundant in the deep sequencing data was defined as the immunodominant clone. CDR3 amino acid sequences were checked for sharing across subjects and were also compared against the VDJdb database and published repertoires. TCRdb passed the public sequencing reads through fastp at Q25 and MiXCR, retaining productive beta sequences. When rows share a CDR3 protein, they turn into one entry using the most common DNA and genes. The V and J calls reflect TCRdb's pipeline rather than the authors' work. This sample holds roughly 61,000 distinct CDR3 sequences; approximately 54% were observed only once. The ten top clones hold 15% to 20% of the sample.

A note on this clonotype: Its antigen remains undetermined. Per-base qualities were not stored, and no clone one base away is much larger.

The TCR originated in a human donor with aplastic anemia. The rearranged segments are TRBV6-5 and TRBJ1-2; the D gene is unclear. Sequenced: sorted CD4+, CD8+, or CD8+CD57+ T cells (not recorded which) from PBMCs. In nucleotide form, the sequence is TGTGCCAGCAGTTACTCGGAAACAGTGTTCAACTATGGCTACACCTTC. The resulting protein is CASSYSETVFNYGYTF.